A single T cell receptor (beta chain) is shown here with its context. Antigen unknown. Data came from immunoSEQ multiplex PCR; TCRdb stores just in-frame clones and leaves some out. Of about 4,600 clones in the sample, approximately 80% were seen once. This entry belongs to a study of T cell clonotyping in hematopoietic cell transplantation. The V gene lost 4 bases and the J gene lost 3 bases, with 7 bases spanning the gap. Per germline, CDR1 MNHNS and CDR2 SASEGT. This CDR3 comprises 12 residues. General study findings and limits: Higher Inverse Simpson Index values in graft donor and pretransplant recipient predicted broader posttransplant TCR diversity.

Samples: about 28 days before transplant, then days 30, 100 and 180 after. The V call is TRBV6-1, the J call TRBJ2-7, with D unresolved. Sequencing was performed on peripheral blood mononuclear cells, taken 100 days after allogeneic stem cell transplant. This clonotype was obtained from a female patient in her forties or fifties who had an allogeneic stem cell transplant from an unrelated donor, so the T cells may come from the graft donor. Some clones in this sample may be carry-over from other donors' samples. This chain's CDR3 is CASSAGIYEQYF. CDR3 sequence (DNA): TGTGCCAGCAGTGCTGGGATCTACGAGCAGTACTTC.